The 18 T cell receptor beta chains listed next were all sequenced from one sample in a study of OX40 agonist ivuxolimab in advanced cancers. Libraries were prepared by immunoSEQ multiplex PCR; TCRdb keeps only in-frame clonotypes and omits some of them. The table includes some 97,000 clones, approximately 89% detected once. Sequenced material: CD4+ or CD8+ T cells sorted from blood, taken in a trial of the OX40 agonist ivuxolimab. These receptors were collected from an adult with an advanced solid tumor such as melanoma, head and neck, liver or kidney cancer.

The genes are TRBV9 and TRBJ1-1; D perhaps matches TRBD1 (6 bases). CDR1 is SGDLS, CDR2 YYNGEE, per germline. The V gene lost 0 bases and the J gene lost 5 bases, with 8 bases spanning the gap. The CDR3 is 13 amino acids. CDR3 in amino acids: CASSVARGTEAFF. DNA of the CDR3: TGTGCCAGCAGCGTAGCCAGGGGAACTGAAGCTTTCTTT.

The chain employs TRBV6-1 and TRBJ2-3; D not resolved. Looked up from germline, CDR1 is MNHNS and CDR2 is SASEGT. The CDR3 has 12 residues. The V and J ends lost 8 bases and 2 bases respectively, with 8 bases between them. In DNA form, the CDR3 reads TGTGCCAGCTCTGAGAACACAGATACGCAGTATTTT. Protein product: CASSENTDTQYF.

The chain carries TRBV10-3 and TRBJ2-7; 12 positions match TRBD2. This CDR3 comprises 16 residues. Germline CDR1 ENHRY, CDR2 SYGVKD. Trimming at V came to 8 bases and at J to 0 bases, leaving 8 bases not matched to a gene. CDR3 sequence: CAIGSPSGRASYEQYF. CDR3 in DNA: TGTGCCATCGGTTCCCCTAGCGGGAGGGCCTCCTACGAGCAGTACTTC.

CDR3 DNA: TGTGCCAGCAGGGCTCCAGGTTCAGCTAACTATGGCTACACCTTC. Its translation: CASRAPGSANYGYTF. V gene TRBV6-1 combines with J gene TRBJ1-2, with unresolved D. This CDR3 region has 15 residues. The germline V gene encodes CDR1 MNHNS and CDR2 SASEGT. V dropped 6 bases and J dropped 0 bases, with 14 bases sitting between them.

The chain uses TRBV7-2 and TRBJ2-1; D is ambiguous. The CDR3 loop spans 14 amino acids. The germline V gene has CDR1 SGHTA and CDR2 FQGNSA. V was cut by 4 bases and J by 10 bases, with 17 bases left in between. CDR3 sequence (DNA): TGTGCCAGCAGCTCCACCCCGTCCCTAAGAGAGCAGTTCTTC. This gives the protein CASSSTPSLREQFF.

The chain is built from TRBV2 and TRBJ2-7, with D maybe TRBD2 (5 bases). With 6 bases removed from V and 0 bases from J, the gap between germline ends came to 15 bases. Germline V gives CDR1 SNHLY, CDR2 FYNNEI. The CDR3 runs to 15 residues. This CDR3 reads CASSSERVSSYEQYF. In nucleotides, the CDR3 is TGTGCCAGCAGCTCGGAGAGGGTAAGCTCCTACGAGCAGTACTTC.

The chain joins TRBV5-1 to TRBJ2-1; D ambiguous. Germline V lookup: CDR1 SGHRS, CDR2 YFSETQ. The CDR3 sequence is 16 residues long. Trimming left V 4 bases short and J 0 bases short, with 14 bases between. The CDR3 loop is CASSTGRRSSYNEQFF. The CDR3 region has the DNA TGCGCCAGCAGCACCGGACGGCGCAGCTCCTACAATGAGCAGTTCTTC. Combining the CDR3 with reference TRBV5-1 and TRBJ2-1 gives the whole variable domain KAGVTQTPRYLIKTRGQQVTLSCSPISGHRSVSWYQQTPGQGLQFLFEYFSETQRNKGNFPGRFSGRQFSNSRSEMNVSTLELGDSALYLCASSTGRRSSYNEQFFGPGTRLTVL.

The chain couples TRBV14 to TRBJ2-3, with 8 bases matching TRBD2. This CDR3 spans 16 amino acids. Germline CDR1 is SGHDN and CDR2 is FVKESK. After removal of 3 bases from V and 3 bases from J, the junction contained 8 bases not matched to a gene. The chain's CDR3 is CASSHRSGSGTDTQYF. The CDR3 DNA is TGTGCCAGCAGCCACCGAAGCGGGAGTGGAACAGATACGCAGTATTTT.

The rearrangement joins TRBV6-1 to TRBJ2-3; tentatively, D is TRBD1 or TRBD2 (5 bases each). CDR1 MNHNS and CDR2 SASEGT come from the germline V gene. The CDR3 runs 14 residues. The ends were cut back, 7 bases at V and 1 base at J, with 12 bases in the middle. The CDR3: CASKSGRGTDTQYF. Written as DNA, the CDR3 is TGTGCCAGCAAGTCAGGGCGGGGCACAGATACGCAGTATTTT.

The chain recombines TRBV7-8 with TRBJ1-2; D ambiguous. CDR1 and CDR2 (germline): SGHVS, FQNEAQ. With 2 bases removed from V and 4 bases from J, the gap between germline ends came to 14 bases. This CDR3 has 15 amino acids. DNA of the CDR3: TGTGCCAGCAGCTTAACTTTTTCGGAGGGCTATGGCTACACCTTC. It specifies CASSLTFSEGYGYTF.

The rearrangement uses TRBV5-1 and TRBJ2-7, with 9 bases lining up with TRBD1. This CDR3 has 11 amino acids. Unmatched junction bases numbered 3, after V lost 8 bases and J lost 6 bases. Germline V gene sequence: CDR1 SGHRS, CDR2 YFSETQ. In DNA form, the CDR3 reads TGCGCCAGTAGACAGGGGGTCGAGCAGTACTTC. Amino acids: CASRQGVEQYF.

The V gene is TRBV7-9, the J gene TRBJ1-6; D perhaps matches TRBD1 (5 bases). Germline V CDR1 and CDR2: SEHNR, FQNEAQ (reference sequence). The CDR3 loop spans 18 amino acids. Trimming took 4 bases from V and 7 from J, leaving 23 bases between them. CDR3 sequence: CASSSPKDSLFRNSPLHF. The CDR3 bases are TGTGCCAGCAGCTCGCCAAAAGACAGTCTCTTTCGGAATTCACCCCTCCACTTT.

This chain joins TRBV11-2 and TRBJ1-2; a possible D gene is TRBD1 (6 bases). Trimming shortened V by 5 bases and J by 2 bases, and 21 bases separated the two germline ends. Germline V gene sequence: CDR1 SGHAT, CDR2 FQNNGV. The CDR3 covers 17 residues. CDR3: CASSRTGGGAGNYGYTF. The CDR3 DNA is TGTGCCAGCAGCCGGACCGGGGGGGGCGCGGGAAACTATGGCTACACCTTC.

V gene TRBV5-1 combines with J gene TRBJ2-3; no definite D call. Germline V gene sequence: CDR1 SGHRS, CDR2 YFSETQ. This CDR3 comprises 13 residues. V lost 1 base and J 3 bases, leaving 6 bases between the germline ends. The CDR3 spells CASSLKDTDTQYF. CDR3 DNA sequence: TGCGCCAGCAGCTTGAAGGATACAGATACGCAGTATTTT.

V gene TRBV5-1 combines with J gene TRBJ2-7; TRBD2 matches at 8 bases. This CDR3 comprises 14 residues. The V and J ends lost 5 bases and 1 base, in that order; junction bases with no gene match: 5. The germline V gene encodes CDR1 SGHRS and CDR2 YFSETQ. CDR3: CASSGAGGSYEQYF. CDR3 DNA: TGCGCCAGCAGTGGGGCGGGGGGTTCCTACGAGCAGTACTTC.

Note on this clone: Compared with germline, one end of the junction differs, possibly owing to a read error. The J gene is TRBJ2-1, the V gene TRBV2, with 10 positions matching TRBD2. The CDR3 spans 17 residues. The germline CDR1 and CDR2 sequences are SNHLY and FYNNEI. This chain's CDR3 is CASGDLILAGDWNEQFF. For the CDR3, the DNA is TGTGCCAGCGGTGACCTTATTCTAGCGGGAGACTGGAATGAGCAGTTCTTC.

The V gene is TRBV9, the J gene TRBJ1-2, with D unresolved. The CDR3 is 15 residues long. V lost 4 bases and J lost 4, with 17 bases in between. Germline loops: CDR1 SGDLS, CDR2 YYNGEE. CDR3 residues: CASSPPAQAGYGYTF. The CDR3 nucleotides read TGTGCCAGCAGCCCCCCCGCCCAGGCCGGCTATGGCTACACCTTC.

V is TRBV18 and J is TRBJ2-5, with D unclear. CDR3 length: 13 residues. CDR1 is KGHSH, CDR2 LQKENI, per germline. V gave up 3 bases and J gave up 4 bases, with 9 bases separating them. For the CDR3, the DNA is TGTGCCAGCTCACCTTTCATGGGAGAGACCCAGTACTTC. Protein product: CASSPFMGETQYF.